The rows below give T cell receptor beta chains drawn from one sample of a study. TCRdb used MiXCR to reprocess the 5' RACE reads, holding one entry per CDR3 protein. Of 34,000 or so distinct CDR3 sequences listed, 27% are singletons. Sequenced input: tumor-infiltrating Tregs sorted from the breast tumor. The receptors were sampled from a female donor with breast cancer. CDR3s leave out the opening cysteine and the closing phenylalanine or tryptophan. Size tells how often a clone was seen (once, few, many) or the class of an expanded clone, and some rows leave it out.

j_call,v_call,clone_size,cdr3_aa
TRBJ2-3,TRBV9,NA,ASSPGGGLAGDTQY
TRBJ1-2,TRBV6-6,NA,ASSYGGTGVNGYT
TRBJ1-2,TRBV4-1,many,ASSQDRGGYGYT
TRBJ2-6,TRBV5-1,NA,ASSLGSGANVLT
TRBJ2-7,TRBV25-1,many,ASSEFRAGSYEQY
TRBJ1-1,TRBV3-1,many,ASSQGTGNTEAF
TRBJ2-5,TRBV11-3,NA,ASSLDPRQETQY
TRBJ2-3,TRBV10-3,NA,AINPSGSNADTQY
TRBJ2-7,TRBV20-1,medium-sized,SARDEGRTYEQY
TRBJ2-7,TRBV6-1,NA,ASGLVGYVQY
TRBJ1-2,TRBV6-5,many,ASSFGVAGQGYGYT
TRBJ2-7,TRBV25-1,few,ASSDSASGRSYEQY
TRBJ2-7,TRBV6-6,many,ATLGTGGPHEQY
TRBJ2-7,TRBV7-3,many,ASSTGGPPYEQY
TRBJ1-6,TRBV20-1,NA,SARVTGFNSPLH
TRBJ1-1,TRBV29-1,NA,SVSPGTEAF
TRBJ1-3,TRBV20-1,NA,SARDWGSSGNTIY
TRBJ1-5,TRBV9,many,ASSVGFGQPQH
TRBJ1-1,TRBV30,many,AWKHQQTNTEAF
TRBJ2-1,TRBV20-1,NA,SARTSPYNEQF
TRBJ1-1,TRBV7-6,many,ASSLTGTGNTEAF
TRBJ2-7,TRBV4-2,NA,ASSHDNRVGEQY
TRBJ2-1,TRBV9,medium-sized,ASSVASGSSNEQF
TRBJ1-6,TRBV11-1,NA,ASRIGTTANNSPLH
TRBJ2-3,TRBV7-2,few,ASSLGQGATDTQY
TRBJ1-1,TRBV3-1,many,ASSQVGGSGAF
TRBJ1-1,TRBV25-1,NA,ASSESDRGKMKAF
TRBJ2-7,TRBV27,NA,ASSLSAGIHEQY
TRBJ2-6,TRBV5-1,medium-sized,ASSLEGPISGANVLT
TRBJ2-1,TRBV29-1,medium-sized,SVVASGRALSYNEQF
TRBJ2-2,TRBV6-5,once,ASKGPDGRELF
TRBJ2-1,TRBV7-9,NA,ASSTWTGPNEQF
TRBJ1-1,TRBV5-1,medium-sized,ASSLRRDTEAF
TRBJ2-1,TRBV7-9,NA,ASSNPPGTSGTGYNEQF
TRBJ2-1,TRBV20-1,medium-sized,SALAGGPSYEQF
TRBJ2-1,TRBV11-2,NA,ASSLEQGNYNEQF
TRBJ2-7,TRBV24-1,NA,ATSDSTSGRYREQY
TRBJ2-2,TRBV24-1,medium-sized,ATSEWTSGNTGELF
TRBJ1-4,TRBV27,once,ASSLSWATNEKPF
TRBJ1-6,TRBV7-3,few,ASSLLPRTGNSPLH
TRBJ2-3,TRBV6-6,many,ASRSTSTDTQY
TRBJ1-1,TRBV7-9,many,ASSSKGPPNTEAF
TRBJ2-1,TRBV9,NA,ASSPREGSSYNEQL
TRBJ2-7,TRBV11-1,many,ASGLDKYEQY
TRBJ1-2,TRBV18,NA,ASSPVHRGLENYGYT
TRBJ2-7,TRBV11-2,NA,ASSFPTTGPKDEQY
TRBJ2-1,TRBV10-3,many,AISETGDLGNEQF
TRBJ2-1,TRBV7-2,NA,ASSQGGLGGNEQF
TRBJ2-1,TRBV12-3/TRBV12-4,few,ASSRPDTLEQF